This T cell receptor (beta chain) derives from a study of graft-versus-host responses after intestinal transplantation. Study background: Anti-thymocyte globulin was used for induction in all recipients, who then took tacrolimus and steroids for roughly three years.

Remarks on this clone: The target antigen is unknown.

Unmatched junction bases numbered 5, after V lost 2 bases and J lost 5 bases. The CDR3 has 15 amino acids. Looked up from germline, CDR1 is SGDLS and CDR2 is YYNGEE. The assay was immunoSEQ multiplex PCR, and TCRdb's table has in-frame clones only and misses some. The sample holds under 130,000 clones, roughly 93% seen once. Whole-study findings and limits: The study associated peak circulating GvH clone levels with early post-transplant HvG declines. There were GvH clones found in recipient marrow, and some of them appeared first in ileum or blood.

This chain joins TRBV9 and TRBJ2-3, with 10 bases matching TRBD2. The TCR originated in a human donor who received an intestinal transplant. Sequenced here: unstimulated CD8+ T cells sorted from spleen or lymph node cells, sampled before intestinal transplant. The CDR3 reads CASSVSGGAGDTQYF. The CDR3 bases are TGTGCCAGCAGCGTGAGCGGGGGGGCAGGAGATACGCAGTATTTT.